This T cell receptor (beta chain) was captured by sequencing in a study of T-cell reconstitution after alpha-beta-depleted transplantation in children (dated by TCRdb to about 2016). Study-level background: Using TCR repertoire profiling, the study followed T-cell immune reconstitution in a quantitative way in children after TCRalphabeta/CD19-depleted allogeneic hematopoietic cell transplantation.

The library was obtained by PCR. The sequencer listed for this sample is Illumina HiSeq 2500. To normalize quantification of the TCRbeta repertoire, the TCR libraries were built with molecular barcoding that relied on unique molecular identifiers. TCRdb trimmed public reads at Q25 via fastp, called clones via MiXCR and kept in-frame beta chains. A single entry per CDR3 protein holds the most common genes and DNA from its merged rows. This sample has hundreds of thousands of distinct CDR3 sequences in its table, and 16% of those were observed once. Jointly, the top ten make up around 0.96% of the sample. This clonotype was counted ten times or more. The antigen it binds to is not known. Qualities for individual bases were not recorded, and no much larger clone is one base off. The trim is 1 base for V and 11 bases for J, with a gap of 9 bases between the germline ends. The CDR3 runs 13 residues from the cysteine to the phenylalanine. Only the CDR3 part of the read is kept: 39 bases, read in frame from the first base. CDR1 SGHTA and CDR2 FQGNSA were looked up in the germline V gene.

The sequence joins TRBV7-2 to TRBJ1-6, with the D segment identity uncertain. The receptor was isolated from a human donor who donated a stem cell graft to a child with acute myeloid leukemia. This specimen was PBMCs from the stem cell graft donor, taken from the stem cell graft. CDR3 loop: CASSLDPVPPLHF. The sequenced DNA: TGTGCCAGCAGCTTAGACCCAGTCCCACCCCTCCACTTT.